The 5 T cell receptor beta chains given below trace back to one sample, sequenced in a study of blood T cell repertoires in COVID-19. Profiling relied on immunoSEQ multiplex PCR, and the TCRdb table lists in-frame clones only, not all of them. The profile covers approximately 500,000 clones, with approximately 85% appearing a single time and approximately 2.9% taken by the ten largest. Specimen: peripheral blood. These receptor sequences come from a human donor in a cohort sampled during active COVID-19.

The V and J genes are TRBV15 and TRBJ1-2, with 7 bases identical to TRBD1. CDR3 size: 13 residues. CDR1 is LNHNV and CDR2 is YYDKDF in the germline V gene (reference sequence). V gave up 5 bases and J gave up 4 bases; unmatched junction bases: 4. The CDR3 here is CATSGGQSYGYTF. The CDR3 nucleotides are TGTGCCACCAGCGGGGGACAGAGCTATGGCTACACCTTC.

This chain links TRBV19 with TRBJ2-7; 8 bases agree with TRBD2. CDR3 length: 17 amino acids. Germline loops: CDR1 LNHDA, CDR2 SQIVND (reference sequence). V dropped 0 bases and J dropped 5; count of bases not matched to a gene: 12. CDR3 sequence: CASSIDAGGRSSDEQYF. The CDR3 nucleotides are TGTGCCAGTAGTATAGATGCGGGGGGCCGGAGTAGCGACGAGCAGTACTTC.

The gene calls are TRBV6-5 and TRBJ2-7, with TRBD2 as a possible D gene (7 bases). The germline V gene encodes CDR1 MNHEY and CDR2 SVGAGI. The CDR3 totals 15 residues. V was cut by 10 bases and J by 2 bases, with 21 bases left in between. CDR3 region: CATERGGPVTYEQYF. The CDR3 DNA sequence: TGTGCCACAGAAAGGGGGGGCCCGGTGACCTACGAGCAGTACTTC.

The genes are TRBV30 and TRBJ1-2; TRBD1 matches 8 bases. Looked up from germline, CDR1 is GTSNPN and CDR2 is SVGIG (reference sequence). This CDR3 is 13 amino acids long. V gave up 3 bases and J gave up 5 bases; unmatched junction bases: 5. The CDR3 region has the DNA TGTGCCTGGAGGGGACAGGTCTGGTATGGCTACACCTTC. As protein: CAWRGQVWYGYTF.

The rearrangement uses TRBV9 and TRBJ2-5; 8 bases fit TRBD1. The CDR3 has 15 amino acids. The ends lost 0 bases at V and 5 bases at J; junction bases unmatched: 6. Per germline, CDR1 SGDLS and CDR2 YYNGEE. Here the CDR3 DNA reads TGTGCCAGCAGCGTAGCGGCAGGGGGCGTCGAGACCCAGTACTTC. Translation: CASSVAAGGVETQYF.